This T cell receptor beta chain was recovered during a study of cytomegalovirus exposure and HLA in healthy donors (dated by TCRdb to about 2017). Notes on the research overall: According to an earlier analysis of a few hundred of the donors, 150 million to 200 million T cells yielded 120 million or so unique TCR beta sequences and about 300 Gb of sequence data. An early release that covered some 630 HLA-typed donors contained approximately 300 gigabases of sequencing data and around 85 million unique TCR sequences. Of the 300 to 450 genotyped donors, 65% to 90% fell in the genetic ancestry cluster associated with self-reported Caucasian donors. The study aimed to test whether signatures of past pathogen exposure could be identified by cataloging public T cell receptors. The study used immunosequencing to profile the T cell repertoires of approximately 690 subjects and linked those repertoires to cytomegalovirus serostatus. A separate validation cohort of roughly 110 different subjects was used in addition to the 666-subject first cohort. To predict cytomegalovirus infection status, the study brought together high-throughput TCR immunosequencing, statistical association of individual TCRs with disease status, and machine learning. To study patterns of TCR occurrence, a later analysis re-analyzed previously published TCR beta repertoires from under 750 donors and added high-resolution HLA genotyping. The later analysis used no new phenotypic data to find candidate immune exposures, relying instead on TCR beta sequences and their occurrence across donors. An earlier analysis of approximately 580 of the donors used high-throughput TCR beta sequencing to judge whether each TCR beta V gene segment behaved as functional or pseudogenic. Donor age, sex, ethnicity and CMV serostatus were compiled together with the repertoire data. In a later genetic analysis, genome-wide SNP genotypes for about three fifths of the 666 donors were used, and that subset was treated as a discovery cohort. Every discovery cohort repertoire had been produced on one sequencing platform. Class I and class II HLA loci were covered by the typing at four-digit resolution. The number of donors typed differed by locus, with about 629-630 for A, B, C, DRB1 and DQB1, 522 for DQA1, over 600 for DPA1, and 472 for DPB1. A few DR-DQ haplotypes were treated as single units for association and clustering because of strong linkage in the cohort. Across under 500 genotyped donors of the cohort, an average of roughly 200,000 unique TCR beta nucleotide sequences per donor were sequenced, and approximately 19% of those sequences were non-productive. The study at large found these results: The earlier analysis of 450 to 700 of the donors excluded some 15 rarely observed V segments, including chromosome 9 orphons, because counts were too low. In a later analysis, HLA-associated TCR beta chains were found to be more clonally expanded and to have lower generation probabilities than equally common non-associated chains. Assigning TCR associations to individual alleles was difficult when HLA alleles, especially DR and DQ, strongly co-occurred. In a later analysis, most CMV-associated TCR beta chains were found to appear HLA-restricted, with HLA associations seemingly driven largely by CMV exposure. A further reported finding was that TCR beta sequences accurately predicted the HLA-A and HLA-B alleles for most subjects in the first cohort. Across donors, most TCR sequences were observed very rarely, whereas some public TCRs were present in many individuals. The classifier was reported to diagnose cytomegalovirus status with high specificity and sensitivity in both the original cohort and the validation cohort. According to a later analysis, parvovirus B19, influenza, CMV and Epstein-Barr virus appeared linked to several top co-occurrence clusters. The study listed 170 or so TCR beta chains as associated with cytomegalovirus. At a false discovery rate of 0.05, a later analysis linked some 17,000 TCR beta sequences to specific HLA alleles. A later analysis found that TCR association rates varied across HLA loci, with DRB1 alleles showing the most associated TCRs and HLA-C alleles the fewest. According to the authors, the approach could potentially be generalized to other disease states and immunological phenotypes. Sequencing depth was assumed to be roughly uniform across donors in the presence/absence analyses, though that assumption may not hold. Correlated functional status among segregating V segments might be attributable to linkage disequilibrium, but an unknown experimental factor could not be ruled out. In vitro tests confirmed that three of the cytomegalovirus-associated TCR beta chains recognize cytomegalovirus antigens. Some IMGT-functional V segments, including TRBV6-2 and TRBV6-3, could not be distinguished by the 87-base-pair reads and were therefore excluded. The sequencing pipeline was judged likely to have produced a cluster of highly shared sequence variants as a technical artifact. In a later genetic analysis, a missense DCLRE1C variant was associated with V-gene and J-gene trimming of TCR beta chains, and the association was replicated in an independent cohort. Because HLA typing was unavailable for some donors at each locus, only the typed subset was used in association tests. This cohort had only TCR beta chains sequenced, and the lack of alpha or paired-chain data limited which features could be detected. A later genetic analysis reported fewer N-insertions in productive TCRs among donors in an Asian-associated ancestry cluster than the roughly 620-donor mean. The only immune exposure information available for the cohort was CMV serostatus. Broadly in line with IMGT annotations, most TCR beta V segments showed up in productive rearrangements about 87% or about 30% of the time in an earlier analysis of 450 to 600 of the donors.

Concerning this clone itself: There is no known antigen for this receptor.

Library generation was performed with the immunoSEQ multiplex PCR assay. For the multiplex PCR, a mixture combining 60 forward primers for TCR Vbeta segments and 13 reverse primers for TCR Jbeta segments was used. The CDR3 region of rearranged TCR beta genes was amplified from genomic DNA by a multiplex PCR assay. Amplified TCR beta libraries were sequenced as 87-base-pair reads on the Illumina HiSeq System. As for how the authors treated the data: Across the 670 or so repertoires, a later analysis counted tens of millions of unique TCR beta chains, 9.5 million to 13 million of which were shared by at least two donors. Raw reads were error-corrected and collapsed into unique sequences by a nearest-neighbor algorithm in which closely related sequences were merged to remove PCR and sequencing errors. V, D and J gene segments were assigned by aligning CDR3 sequences to IMGT reference sequences. For a sequence to be retained, at least a six-nucleotide match to both a V gene segment and a J gene segment was required. A rearrangement was called productive if the CDR3 had no stop codons and remained in frame with V and J, and every other rearrangement was called non-productive. CDR3 was defined according to IMGT convention as the region running from the second conserved V-encoded cysteine to the conserved J-encoded phenylalanine. Sequences without an unambiguous match to a single V gene segment were excluded from the earlier analysis of about 630 of the donors. An earlier analysis of several hundred of the donors classified V segments as functional when productive rearrangements were above 56.7% and as segregating when the standard deviation between donors was above 5%. A statistical classification framework was developed to diagnose cytomegalovirus status using the catalog of TCR beta chain sequences. V and J gene assignment, in a later analysis, came from comparing TCR nucleotide sequences with IMGT/GENE-DB human TR gene sequences. Using the TCRdist pipeline, a later analysis assigned CDR3 sequences along with most-parsimonious VDJ recombination scenarios. In a later analysis, each TCR beta chain was defined by its CDR3 amino acid sequence together with its V-gene family, and reads without a unique V-gene family were excluded. To address suspected cross-contamination and a sequencing artifact, a later analysis removed 550 to 750 highly shared, low-generation-probability nucleotide sequences. In a later analysis, a clonal expansion index for each public chain was calculated from normalized within-repertoire ranks of inferred template counts. In a later analysis, generation probabilities were computed with a VDJ recombination model fitted to out-of-frame rearrangements, and the resulting probabilities were checked against IGoR. Hypergeometric tests were used in a later analysis to score TCR-TCR, TCR-HLA and TCR-CMV co-occurrence, with a repertoire-size bias correction applied to the TCR pairs. In a later analysis, false discovery rates were estimated by permuting HLA or CMV assignments 20 times. In a later analysis, co-occurring TCRs were grouped with DBSCAN, and TCRdist sequence similarity was added when clustering was performed within HLA-allele-positive subsets. Co-occurrence clustering excluded repertoires with fewer than 30,000 or more than 120,000 public chains, plus five with anomalous nucleotide sharing. The immuneACCESS repertoire file appears here via TCRdb, limited to in-frame rearrangements. These files lack a portion of the clones; in checked studies, under half of the deficit traces to unresolved V genes, and the cause of the others is not known. The V and J calls and the clone size are those of that table, but D and trimming were determined from the DNA. In this sample's table one finds around 130,000 clones. The ten biggest clones cover around 1.5% of the sample.

Counted from cysteine to phenylalanine, this CDR3 has 16 amino acids. Solely the CDR3 DNA is kept, with 48 bases framed from the first base. Reading the germline V gene (reference sequence) gives CDR1 SEHNR and CDR2 FQNEAQ. Germline trimming: 4 bases from V, 3 bases from J; junction bases outside gene matches: 7. In total, approximately 610 healthy bone marrow donors made up the cohort. Cohort members were all nominally healthy when sampled, although unrecorded immune exposures were likely present. The donor was CMV seronegative and was included in the group of several hundred seronegative cohort members. Every donor gave a peripheral blood sample, and the peripheral blood mononuclear cells from that sample were used for TCR beta sequencing. The Qiagen DNeasy Blood Extraction Kit was used to extract genomic DNA from the blood cell samples.

The source is a middle-aged woman in good health and CMV-seronegative. This chain is built from TRBV7-9 and TRBJ2-3; TRBD2 fits 10 bases in the junction. Sequencing used PBMCs. The CDR3 reads CASSYGSGGRTDTQYF. The sequenced DNA is TGTGCCAGCAGCTACGGTAGCGGGGGGAGGACAGATACGCAGTATTTT.